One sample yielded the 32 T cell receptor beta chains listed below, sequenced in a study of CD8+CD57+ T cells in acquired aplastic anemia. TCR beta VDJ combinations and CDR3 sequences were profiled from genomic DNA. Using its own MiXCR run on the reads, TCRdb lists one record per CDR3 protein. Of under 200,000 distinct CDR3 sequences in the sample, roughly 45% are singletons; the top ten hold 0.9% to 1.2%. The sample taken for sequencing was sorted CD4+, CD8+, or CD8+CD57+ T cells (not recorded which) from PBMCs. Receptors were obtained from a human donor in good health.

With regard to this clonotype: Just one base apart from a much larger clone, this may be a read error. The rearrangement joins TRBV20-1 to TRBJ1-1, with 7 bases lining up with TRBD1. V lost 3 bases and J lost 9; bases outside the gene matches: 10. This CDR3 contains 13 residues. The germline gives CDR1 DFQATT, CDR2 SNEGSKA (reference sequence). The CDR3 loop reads CSARGQGGTKAFF. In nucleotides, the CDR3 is TGCAGTGCTAGGGGTCAGGGGGGAACTAAAGCTTTCTTT.

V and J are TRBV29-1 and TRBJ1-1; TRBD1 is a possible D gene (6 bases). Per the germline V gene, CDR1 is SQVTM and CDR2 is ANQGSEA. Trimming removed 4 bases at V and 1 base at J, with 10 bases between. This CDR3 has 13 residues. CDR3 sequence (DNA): TGCAGCGTTGGAAGACAGGAGAACACTGAAGCTTTCTTT. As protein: CSVGRQENTEAFF.

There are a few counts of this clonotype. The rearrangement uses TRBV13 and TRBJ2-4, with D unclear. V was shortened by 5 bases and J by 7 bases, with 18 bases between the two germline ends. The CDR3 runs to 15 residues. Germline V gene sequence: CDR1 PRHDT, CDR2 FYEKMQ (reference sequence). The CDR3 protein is CASSPRPNGGNIQYF. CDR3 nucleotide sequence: TGTGCCAGCAGCCCCCGACCCAATGGTGGGAACATTCAGTACTTC.

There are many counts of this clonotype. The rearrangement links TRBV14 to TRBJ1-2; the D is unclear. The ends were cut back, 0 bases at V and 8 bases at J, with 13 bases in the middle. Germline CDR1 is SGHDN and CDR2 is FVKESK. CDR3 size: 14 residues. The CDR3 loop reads CASSQELGIRGYTF. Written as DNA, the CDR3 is TGTGCCAGCAGCCAAGAATTGGGAATTCGCGGCTACACCTTC.

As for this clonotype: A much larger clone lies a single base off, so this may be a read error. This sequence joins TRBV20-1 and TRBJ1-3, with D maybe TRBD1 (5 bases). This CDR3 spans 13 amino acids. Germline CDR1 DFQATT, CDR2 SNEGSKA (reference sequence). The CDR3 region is CSALGPSGHTIYF. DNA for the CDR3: TGCAGTGCTCTGGGGCCCTCTGGACACACCATATATTTT.

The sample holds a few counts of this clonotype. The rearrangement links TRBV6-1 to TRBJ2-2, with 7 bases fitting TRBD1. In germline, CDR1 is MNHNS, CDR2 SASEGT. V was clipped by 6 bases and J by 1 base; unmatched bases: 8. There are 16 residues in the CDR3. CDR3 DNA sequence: TGTGCCAGCAGGAGGAGTGGGACAGAGAACACCGGGGAGCTGTTTTTT. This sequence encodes CASRRSGTENTGELFF.

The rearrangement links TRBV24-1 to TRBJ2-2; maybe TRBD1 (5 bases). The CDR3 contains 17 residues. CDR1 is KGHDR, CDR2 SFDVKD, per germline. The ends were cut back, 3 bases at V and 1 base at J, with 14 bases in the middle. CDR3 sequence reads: CATSDPTGHLNTGELFF. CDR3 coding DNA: TGTGCCACCAGTGATCCCACCGGACACTTGAACACCGGGGAGCTGTTTTTT.

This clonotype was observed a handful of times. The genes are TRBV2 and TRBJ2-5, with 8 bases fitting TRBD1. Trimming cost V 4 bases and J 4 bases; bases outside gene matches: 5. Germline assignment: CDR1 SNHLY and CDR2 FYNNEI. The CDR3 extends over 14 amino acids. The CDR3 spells CASSGQGPRETQYF. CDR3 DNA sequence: TGTGCCAGCAGTGGACAGGGGCCGAGAGAGACCCAGTACTTC.

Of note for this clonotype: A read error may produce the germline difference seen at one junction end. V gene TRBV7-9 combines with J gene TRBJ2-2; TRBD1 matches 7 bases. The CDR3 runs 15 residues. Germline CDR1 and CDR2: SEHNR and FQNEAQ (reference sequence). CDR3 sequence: CASSEGDSNTGELFF. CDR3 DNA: TGTGCCAGCAGCGAGGGGGACAGTAACACCGGGGAACTGTTTTTT.

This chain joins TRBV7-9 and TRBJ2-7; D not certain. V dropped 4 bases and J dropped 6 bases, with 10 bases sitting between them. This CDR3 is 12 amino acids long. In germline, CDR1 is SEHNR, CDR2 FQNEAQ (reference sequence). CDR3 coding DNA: TGTGCCAGCAGCTCCATGAGAAGCGAGCAGTACTTC. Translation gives CASSSMRSEQYF.

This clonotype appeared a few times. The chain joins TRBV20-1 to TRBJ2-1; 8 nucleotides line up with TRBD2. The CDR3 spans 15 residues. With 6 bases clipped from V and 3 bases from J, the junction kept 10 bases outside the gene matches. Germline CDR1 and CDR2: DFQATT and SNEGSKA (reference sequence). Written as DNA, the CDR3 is TGCAGTGCCCCGGGTCGGCTAGCGGGCTACAATGAGCAGTTCTTC. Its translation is CSAPGRLAGYNEQFF.

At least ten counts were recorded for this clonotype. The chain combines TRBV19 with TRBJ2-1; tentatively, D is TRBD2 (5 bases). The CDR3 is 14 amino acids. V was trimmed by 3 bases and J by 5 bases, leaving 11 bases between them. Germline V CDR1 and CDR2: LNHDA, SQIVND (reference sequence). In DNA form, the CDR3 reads TGTGCCAGTAGTATTTCTAGCAGTAACAATGAGCAGTTCTTC. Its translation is CASSISSSNNEQFF.

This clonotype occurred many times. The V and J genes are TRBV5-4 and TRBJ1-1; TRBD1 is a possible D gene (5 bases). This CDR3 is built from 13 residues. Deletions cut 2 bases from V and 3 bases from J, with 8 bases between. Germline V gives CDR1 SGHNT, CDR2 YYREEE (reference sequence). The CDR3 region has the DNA TGTGCCAGCAGCTTAGACAGTTACACTGAAGCTTTCTTT. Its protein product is CASSLDSYTEAFF.

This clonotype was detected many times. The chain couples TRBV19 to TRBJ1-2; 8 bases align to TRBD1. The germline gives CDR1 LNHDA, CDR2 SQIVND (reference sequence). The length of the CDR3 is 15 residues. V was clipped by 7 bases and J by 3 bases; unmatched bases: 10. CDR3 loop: CASNKLTGAYYGYTF. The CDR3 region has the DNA TGTGCCAGTAACAAATTGACAGGGGCTTACTATGGCTACACCTTC.

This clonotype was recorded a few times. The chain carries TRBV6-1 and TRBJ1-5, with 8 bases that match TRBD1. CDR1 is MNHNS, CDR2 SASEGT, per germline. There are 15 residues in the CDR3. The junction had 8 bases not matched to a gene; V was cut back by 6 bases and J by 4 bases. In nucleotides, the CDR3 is TGTGCCAGCAGGAAGGGGCGGACAGGGAATCAGCCCCAGCATTTT. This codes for CASRKGRTGNQPQHF.

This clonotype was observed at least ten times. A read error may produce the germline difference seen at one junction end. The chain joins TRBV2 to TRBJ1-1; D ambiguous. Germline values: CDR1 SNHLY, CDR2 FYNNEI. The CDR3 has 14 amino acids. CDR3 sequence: CASPSGDLSYPRVF. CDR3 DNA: TGTGCCAGCCCCTCCGGAGACTTATCCTACCCTCGCGTTTTT.

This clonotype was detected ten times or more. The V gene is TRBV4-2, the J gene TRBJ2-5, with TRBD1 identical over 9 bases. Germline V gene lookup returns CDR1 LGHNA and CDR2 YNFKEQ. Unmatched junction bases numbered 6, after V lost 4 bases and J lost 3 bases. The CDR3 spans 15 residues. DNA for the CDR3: TGTGCCAGCAGCCGTACCCGACAGGGGGAAGAGACCCAGTACTTC. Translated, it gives CASSRTRQGEETQYF.

CDR3 sequence: CASKPGLAGNNEQFF. DNA of the CDR3: TGTGCCAGCAAACCGGGACTAGCGGGGAACAATGAGCAGTTCTTC. The J gene is TRBJ2-1, the V gene TRBV2, with 13 bases fitting TRBD2. Germline V gene sequence: CDR1 SNHLY, CDR2 FYNNEI. Trimming took 7 bases from V and 5 from J; bases not matched to a gene: 5. There are 15 residues in the CDR3.

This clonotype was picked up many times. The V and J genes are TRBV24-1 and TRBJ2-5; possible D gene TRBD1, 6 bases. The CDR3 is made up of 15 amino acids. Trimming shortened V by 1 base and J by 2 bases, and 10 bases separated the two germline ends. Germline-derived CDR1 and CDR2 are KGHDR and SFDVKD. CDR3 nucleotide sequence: TGTGCCACCAGTGATTTCGTCACAGGGCAAGAGACCCAGTACTTC. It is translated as CATSDFVTGQETQYF.

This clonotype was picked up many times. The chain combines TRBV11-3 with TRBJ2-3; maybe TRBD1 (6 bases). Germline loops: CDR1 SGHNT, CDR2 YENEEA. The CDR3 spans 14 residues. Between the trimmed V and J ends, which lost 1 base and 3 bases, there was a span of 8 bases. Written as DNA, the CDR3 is TGTGCCAGCAGCTTAGGACAGGCAACAGATACGCAGTATTTT. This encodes CASSLGQATDTQYF.

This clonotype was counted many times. CDR3: CASSFVRGGYTF. For the CDR3, the DNA is TGTGCCAGCAGTTTCGTCAGGGGTGGCTACACCTTC. The chain couples TRBV28 to TRBJ1-2; the D gene is possibly TRBD1 (6 bases). The CDR3 sequence is 12 residues long. Trimming stripped 3 bases from V and 7 bases from J, with 9 bases between. Germline V lookup: CDR1 MDHEN, CDR2 SYDVKM.

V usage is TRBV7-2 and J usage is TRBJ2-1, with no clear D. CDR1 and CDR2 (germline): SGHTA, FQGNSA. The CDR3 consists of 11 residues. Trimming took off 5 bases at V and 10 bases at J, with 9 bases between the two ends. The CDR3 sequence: CASSPNWEQFF. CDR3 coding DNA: TGTGCCAGCAGCCCGAACTGGGAGCAGTTCTTC.

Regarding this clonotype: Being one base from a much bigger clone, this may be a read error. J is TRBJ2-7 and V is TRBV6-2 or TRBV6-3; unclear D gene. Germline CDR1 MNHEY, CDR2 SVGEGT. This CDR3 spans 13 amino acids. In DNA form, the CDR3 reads TGTACCAGCATGTCTCGTGTATCCTACGAGCAGTACTTC. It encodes CTSMSRVSYEQYF.

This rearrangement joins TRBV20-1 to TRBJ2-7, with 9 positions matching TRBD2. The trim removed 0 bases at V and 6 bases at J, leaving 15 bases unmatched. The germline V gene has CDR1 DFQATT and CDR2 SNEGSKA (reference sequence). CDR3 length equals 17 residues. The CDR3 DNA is TGCAGTGCTAGAGATCTCGAGAATAGCGGGAGCCCTCTCGAGCAGTACTTC. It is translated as CSARDLENSGSPLEQYF.

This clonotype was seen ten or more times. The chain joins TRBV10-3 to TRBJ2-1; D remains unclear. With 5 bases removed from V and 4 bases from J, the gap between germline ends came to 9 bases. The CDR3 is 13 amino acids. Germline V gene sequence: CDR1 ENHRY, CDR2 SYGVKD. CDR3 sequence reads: CAISPVGYNEQFF. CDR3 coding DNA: TGTGCCATCAGTCCAGTGGGGTACAATGAGCAGTTCTTC.

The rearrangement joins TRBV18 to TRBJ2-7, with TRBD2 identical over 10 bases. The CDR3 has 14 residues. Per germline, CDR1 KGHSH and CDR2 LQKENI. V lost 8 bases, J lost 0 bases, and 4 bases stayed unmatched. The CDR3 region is CASAWTSGSYEQYF. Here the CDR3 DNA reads TGTGCCAGCGCCTGGACTAGCGGCTCCTACGAGCAGTACTTC.

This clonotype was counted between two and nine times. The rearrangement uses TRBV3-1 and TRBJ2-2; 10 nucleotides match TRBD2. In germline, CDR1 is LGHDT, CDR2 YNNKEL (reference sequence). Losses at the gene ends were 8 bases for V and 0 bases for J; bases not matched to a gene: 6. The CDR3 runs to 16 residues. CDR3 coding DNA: TGTGCCAGCCGGAAGCGGGAGGGCGCGAACACCGGGGAGCTGTTTTTT. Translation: CASRKREGANTGELFF.

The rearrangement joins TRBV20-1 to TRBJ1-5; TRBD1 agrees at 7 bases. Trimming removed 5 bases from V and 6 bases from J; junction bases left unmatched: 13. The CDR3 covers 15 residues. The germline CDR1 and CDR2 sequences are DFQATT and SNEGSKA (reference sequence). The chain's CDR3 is CSAPRQGGGSQPQHF. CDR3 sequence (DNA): TGCAGTGCTCCCCGACAGGGAGGTGGCTCTCAGCCCCAGCATTTT.

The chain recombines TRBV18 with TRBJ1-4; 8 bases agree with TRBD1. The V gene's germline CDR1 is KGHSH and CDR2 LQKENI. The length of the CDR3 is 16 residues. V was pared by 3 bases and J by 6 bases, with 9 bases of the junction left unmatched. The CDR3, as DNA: TGTGCCAGCTCACCTGACCGGACAGGGTTACATGAAAAACTGTTTTTT. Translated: CASSPDRTGLHEKLFF.

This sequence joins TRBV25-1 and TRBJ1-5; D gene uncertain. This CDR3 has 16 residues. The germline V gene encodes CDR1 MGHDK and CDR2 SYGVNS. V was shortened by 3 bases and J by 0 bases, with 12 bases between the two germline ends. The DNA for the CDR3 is TGTGCCAGCAGTGAGGGTAGGGAGTATAGCAATCAGCCCCAGCATTTT. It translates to CASSEGREYSNQPQHF.

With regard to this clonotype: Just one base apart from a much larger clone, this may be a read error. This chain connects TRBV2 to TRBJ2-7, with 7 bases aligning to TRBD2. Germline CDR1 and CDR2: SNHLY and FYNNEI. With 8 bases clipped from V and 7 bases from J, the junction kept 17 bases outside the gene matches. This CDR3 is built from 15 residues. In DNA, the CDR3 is TGTGCCAGCGGTGGGGAGGGGACTCCTAGAGTAGAGCAGTACTTC. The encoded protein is CASGGEGTPRVEQYF.

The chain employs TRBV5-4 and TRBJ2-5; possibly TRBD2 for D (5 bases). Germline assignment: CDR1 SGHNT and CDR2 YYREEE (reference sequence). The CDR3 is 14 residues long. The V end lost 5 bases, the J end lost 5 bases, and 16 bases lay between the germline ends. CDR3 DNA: TGTGCCAGCAGTGTCTTTGAGGGCGCGGAGACCCAGTACTTC. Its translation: CASSVFEGAETQYF.